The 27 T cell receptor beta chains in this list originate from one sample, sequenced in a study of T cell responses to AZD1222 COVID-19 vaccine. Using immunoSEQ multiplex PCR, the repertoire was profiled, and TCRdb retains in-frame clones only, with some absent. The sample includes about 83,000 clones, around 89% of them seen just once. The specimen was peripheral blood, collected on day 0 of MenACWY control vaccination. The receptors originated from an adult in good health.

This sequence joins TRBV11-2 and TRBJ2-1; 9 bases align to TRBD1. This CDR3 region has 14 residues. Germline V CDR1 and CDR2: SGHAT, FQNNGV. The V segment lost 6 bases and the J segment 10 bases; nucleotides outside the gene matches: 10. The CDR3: CASSQQGAVGEQFF. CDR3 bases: TGTGCCAGCAGTCAACAGGGGGCGGTTGGGGAGCAGTTCTTC.

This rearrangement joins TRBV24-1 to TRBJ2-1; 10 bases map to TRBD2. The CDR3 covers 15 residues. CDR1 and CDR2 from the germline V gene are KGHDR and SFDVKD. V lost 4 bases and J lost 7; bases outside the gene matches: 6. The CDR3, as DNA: TGTGCCACCAGTGAGGCTAGCGGGAGTAGGAATGAGCAGTTCTTC. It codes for CATSEASGSRNEQFF.

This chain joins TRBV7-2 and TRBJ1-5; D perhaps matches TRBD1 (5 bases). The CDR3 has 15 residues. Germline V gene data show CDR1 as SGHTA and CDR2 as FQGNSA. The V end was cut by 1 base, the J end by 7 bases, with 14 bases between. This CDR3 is CASSLEGAWGQPQHF. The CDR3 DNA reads TGTGCCAGCAGCTTAGAAGGGGCGTGGGGCCAGCCCCAGCATTTT.

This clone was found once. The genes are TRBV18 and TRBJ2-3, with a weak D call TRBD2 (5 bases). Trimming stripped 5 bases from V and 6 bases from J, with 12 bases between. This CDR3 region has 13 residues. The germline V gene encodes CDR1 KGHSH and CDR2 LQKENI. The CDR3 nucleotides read TGTGCCAGCTCAAAACTAGTTTCGGATACGCAGTATTTT. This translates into CASSKLVSDTQYF.

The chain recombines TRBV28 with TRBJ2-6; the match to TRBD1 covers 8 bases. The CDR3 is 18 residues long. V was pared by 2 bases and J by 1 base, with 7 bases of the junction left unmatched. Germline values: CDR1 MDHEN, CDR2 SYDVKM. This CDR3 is CASSLTSRGLSGANVLTF. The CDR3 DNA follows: TGTGCCAGCAGTTTAACGTCCAGGGGGCTTTCTGGGGCCAACGTCCTGACTTTC.

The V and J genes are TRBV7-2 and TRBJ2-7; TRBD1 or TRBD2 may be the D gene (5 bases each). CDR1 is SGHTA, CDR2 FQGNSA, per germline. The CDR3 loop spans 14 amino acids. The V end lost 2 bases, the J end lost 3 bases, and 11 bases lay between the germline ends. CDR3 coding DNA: TGTGCCAGCAGCTTACGGGACGGAGACTACGAGCAGTACTTC. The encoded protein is CASSLRDGDYEQYF.

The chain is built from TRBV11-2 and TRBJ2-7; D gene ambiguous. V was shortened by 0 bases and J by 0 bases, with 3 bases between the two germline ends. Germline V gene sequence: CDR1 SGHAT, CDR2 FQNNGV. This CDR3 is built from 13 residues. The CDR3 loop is CASSLDLSYEQYF. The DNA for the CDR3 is TGTGCCAGCAGCTTAGACCTCTCCTACGAGCAGTACTTC.

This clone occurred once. DNA of the CDR3: TGCAGTGCTAGTAAACAGGGGATGAACACTGAAGCTTTCTTT. It yields the protein CSASKQGMNTEAFF. V and J are TRBV20-1 and TRBJ1-1; 7 bases agree with TRBD1. V lost 3 bases to trimming and J lost 0 bases; unmatched junction nucleotides: 4. Per germline, CDR1 DFQATT and CDR2 SNEGSKA (reference sequence). The CDR3 has 14 residues.

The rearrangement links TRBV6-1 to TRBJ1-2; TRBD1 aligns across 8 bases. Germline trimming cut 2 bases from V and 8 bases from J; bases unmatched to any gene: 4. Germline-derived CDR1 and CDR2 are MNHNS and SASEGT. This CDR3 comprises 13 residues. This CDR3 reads CASSEQGAQGYTF. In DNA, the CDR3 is TGTGCCAGCAGTGAACAGGGGGCGCAAGGCTACACCTTC.

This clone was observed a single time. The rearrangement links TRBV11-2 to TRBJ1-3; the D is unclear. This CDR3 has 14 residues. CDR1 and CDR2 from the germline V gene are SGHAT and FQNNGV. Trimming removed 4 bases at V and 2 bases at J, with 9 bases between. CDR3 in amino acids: CASSSSRPGNTIYF. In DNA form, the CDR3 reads TGTGCCAGCAGCTCTTCGAGGCCTGGAAACACCATATATTTT.

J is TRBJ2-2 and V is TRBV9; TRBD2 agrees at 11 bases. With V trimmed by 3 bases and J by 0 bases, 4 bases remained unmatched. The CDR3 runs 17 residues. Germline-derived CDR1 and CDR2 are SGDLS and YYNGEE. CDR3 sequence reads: CASSGSSGRPNTGELFF. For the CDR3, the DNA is TGTGCCAGCAGCGGATCTAGCGGGAGGCCGAACACCGGGGAGCTGTTTTTT.

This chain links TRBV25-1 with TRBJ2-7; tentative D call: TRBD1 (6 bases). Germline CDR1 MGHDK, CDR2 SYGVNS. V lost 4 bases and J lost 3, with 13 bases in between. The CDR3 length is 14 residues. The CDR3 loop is CASSALGGGYEQYF. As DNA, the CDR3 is TGTGCCAGCAGTGCTCTTGGGGGCGGCTACGAGCAGTACTTC.

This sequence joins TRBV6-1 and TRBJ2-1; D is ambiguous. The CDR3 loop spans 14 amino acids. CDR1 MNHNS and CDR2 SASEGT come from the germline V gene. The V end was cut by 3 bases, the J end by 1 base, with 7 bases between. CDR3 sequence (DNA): TGTGCCAGCAGTGAGTTATCGTCCTACAATGAGCAGTTCTTC. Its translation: CASSELSSYNEQFF.

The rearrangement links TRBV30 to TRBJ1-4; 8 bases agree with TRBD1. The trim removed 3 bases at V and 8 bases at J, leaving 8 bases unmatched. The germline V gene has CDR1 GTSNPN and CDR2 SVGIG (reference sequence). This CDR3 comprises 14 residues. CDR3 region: CAWRREDRAEKLFF. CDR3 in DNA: TGTGCCTGGAGGCGGGAGGACAGGGCCGAAAAACTGTTTTTT.

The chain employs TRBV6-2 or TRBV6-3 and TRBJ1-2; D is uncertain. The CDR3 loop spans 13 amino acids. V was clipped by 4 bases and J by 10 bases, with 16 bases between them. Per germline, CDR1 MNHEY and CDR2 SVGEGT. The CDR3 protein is CASSWSQRSDYTF. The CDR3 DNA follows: TGTGCCAGCAGTTGGTCCCAACGATCAGACTACACCTTC.

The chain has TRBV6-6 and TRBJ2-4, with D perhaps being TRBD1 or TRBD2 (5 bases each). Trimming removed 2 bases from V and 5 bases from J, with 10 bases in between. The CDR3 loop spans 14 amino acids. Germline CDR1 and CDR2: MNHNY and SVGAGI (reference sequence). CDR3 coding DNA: TGTGCCAGCAGTTACGGGGGAATTGAAAACATTCAGTACTTC. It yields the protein CASSYGGIENIQYF.

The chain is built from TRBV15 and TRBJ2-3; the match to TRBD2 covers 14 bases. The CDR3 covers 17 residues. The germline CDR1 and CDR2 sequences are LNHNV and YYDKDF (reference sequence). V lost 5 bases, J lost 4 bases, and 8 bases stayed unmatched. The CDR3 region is CATSRRLAGGAADTQYF. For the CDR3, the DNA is TGTGCCACCAGCCGAAGACTAGCGGGAGGGGCAGCAGATACGCAGTATTTT.

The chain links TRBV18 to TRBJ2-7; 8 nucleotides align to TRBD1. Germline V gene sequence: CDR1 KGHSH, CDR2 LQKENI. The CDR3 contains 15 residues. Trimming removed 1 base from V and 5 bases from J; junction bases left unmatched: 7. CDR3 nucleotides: TGTGCCAGCTCACCACGGGACAGGAATAGCAACGAGCAGTACTTC. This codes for CASSPRDRNSNEQYF.

The CDR3 reads CASSGLTGFGEAFF. The DNA of the CDR3 is TGTGCCAGCAGCGGTCTGACAGGGTTTGGGGAAGCTTTCTTT. The chain has TRBV9 and TRBJ1-1; the match to TRBD1 covers 7 bases. The CDR3 is 14 residues long. Germline loops: CDR1 SGDLS, CDR2 YYNGEE. V lost 3 bases to trimming and J lost 8 bases; unmatched junction nucleotides: 10.

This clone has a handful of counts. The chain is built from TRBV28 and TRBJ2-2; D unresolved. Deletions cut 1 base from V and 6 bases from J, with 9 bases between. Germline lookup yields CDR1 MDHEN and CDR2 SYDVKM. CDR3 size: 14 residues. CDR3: CASSLSAGAGELFF. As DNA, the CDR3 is TGTGCCAGCAGTTTATCGGCTGGGGCCGGGGAGCTGTTTTTT.

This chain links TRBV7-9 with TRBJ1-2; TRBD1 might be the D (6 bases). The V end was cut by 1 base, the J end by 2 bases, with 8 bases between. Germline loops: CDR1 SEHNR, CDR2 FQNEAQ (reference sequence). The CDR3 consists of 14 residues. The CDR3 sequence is CASSLVQGNYGYTF. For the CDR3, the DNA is TGTGCCAGCAGCTTAGTACAGGGAAACTATGGCTACACCTTC.

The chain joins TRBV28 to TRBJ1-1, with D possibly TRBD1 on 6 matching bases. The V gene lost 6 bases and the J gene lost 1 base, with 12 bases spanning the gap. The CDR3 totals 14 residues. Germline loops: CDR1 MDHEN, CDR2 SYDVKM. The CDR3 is CASSGGGWNTEAFF. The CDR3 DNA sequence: TGTGCCAGCAGCGGCGGGGGCTGGAACACTGAAGCTTTCTTT.

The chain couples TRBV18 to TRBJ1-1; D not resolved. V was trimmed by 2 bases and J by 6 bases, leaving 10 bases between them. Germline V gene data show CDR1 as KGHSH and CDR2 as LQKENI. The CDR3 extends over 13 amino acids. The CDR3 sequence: CASSPMGESEAFF. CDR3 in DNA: TGTGCCAGCTCACCAATGGGAGAGTCTGAAGCTTTCTTT.

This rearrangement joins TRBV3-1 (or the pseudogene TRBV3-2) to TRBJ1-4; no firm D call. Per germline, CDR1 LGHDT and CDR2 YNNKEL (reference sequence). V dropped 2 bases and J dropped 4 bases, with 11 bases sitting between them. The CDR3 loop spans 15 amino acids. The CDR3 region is CASSQREDINEKLFF. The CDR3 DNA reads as TGTGCCAGCAGCCAAAGGGAAGACATTAATGAAAAACTGTTTTTT.

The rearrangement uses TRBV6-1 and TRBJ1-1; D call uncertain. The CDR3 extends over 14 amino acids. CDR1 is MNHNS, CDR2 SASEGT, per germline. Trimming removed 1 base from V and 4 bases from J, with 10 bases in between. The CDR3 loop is CASSEGFVGTEAFF. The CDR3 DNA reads TGTGCCAGCAGTGAAGGGTTTGTGGGCACTGAAGCTTTCTTT.

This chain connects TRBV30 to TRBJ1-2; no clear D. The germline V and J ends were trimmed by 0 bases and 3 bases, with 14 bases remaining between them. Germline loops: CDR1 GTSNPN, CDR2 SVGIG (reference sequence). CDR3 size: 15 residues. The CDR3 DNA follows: TGTGCCTGGAGTGTAGAGTGGCAGCGGGACTATGGCTACACCTTC. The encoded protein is CAWSVEWQRDYGYTF.

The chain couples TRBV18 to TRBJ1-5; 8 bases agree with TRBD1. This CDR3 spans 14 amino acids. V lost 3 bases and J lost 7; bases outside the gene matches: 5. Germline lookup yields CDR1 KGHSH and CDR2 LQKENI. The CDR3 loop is CASSPDRAWQPQHF. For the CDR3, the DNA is TGTGCCAGCTCACCGGACAGGGCCTGGCAGCCCCAGCATTTT.